The 14 T cell receptor beta chains below come from one sample, sequenced in a study of beta chain features in type 1 diabetes. The study, taken as a whole, reports: For Type 1 diabetes patients, all four CD4+ subsets carried TCRB CDR3s that were moderately but significantly shorter.

The investigators reverse transcribed all of the isolated RNA, so they sequenced expressed TCRB transcripts. Here immunoSEQ multiplex PCR was the method, and the copy in TCRdb shows in-frame clones only, minus some. The sample has about 260,000 clones; around 22% are singletons. Their antigens remain unidentified. The sample consisted of naive CD4+ T cells from blood. The receptor source for this set is a woman aged 25 to 39 with type 1 diabetes.

The count of this clone is one. The chain recombines TRBV5-4 with TRBJ1-1; the match to TRBD1 covers 7 bases. The trim removed 3 bases at V and 3 bases at J, leaving 8 bases unmatched. Germline V gene lookup returns CDR1 SGHNT and CDR2 YYREEE (reference sequence). The CDR3 is made up of 15 amino acids. The CDR3 DNA sequence: TGTGCCAGCAGCTCCGGGACAGTCCTAGACACTGAAGCTTTCTTT. This gives the protein CASSSGTVLDTEAFF.

The chain joins TRBV5-1 to TRBJ1-1, with TRBD1 identical over 8 bases. The CDR3 has 16 amino acids. With V trimmed by 0 bases and J by 0 bases, 4 bases remained unmatched. Per germline, CDR1 SGHRS and CDR2 YFSETQ. The CDR3, as DNA: TGCGCCAGCAGCTTGGCAGGGGGCCGGGTGAACACTGAAGCTTTCTTT. This codes for CASSLAGGRVNTEAFF.

The sample holds a few counts of this clone. The chain carries TRBV9 and TRBJ2-3, with TRBD2 matching over 14 bases. Germline CDR1 is SGDLS and CDR2 is YYNGEE. V lost 4 bases, J lost 2 bases, and 3 bases stayed unmatched. The CDR3 spans 16 residues. The CDR3 loop reads CASSLTSGRDTDTQYF. CDR3 coding DNA: TGTGCCAGCAGCCTGACTAGCGGGAGGGACACAGATACGCAGTATTTT.

This clone was seen only a few times. The CDR3 is CAWGWTSGTSDIQYF. The DNA for the CDR3 is TGTGCCTGGGGATGGACTAGCGGGACGTCTGACATTCAGTACTTC. The chain links TRBV30 to TRBJ2-4, with 12 bases lining up with TRBD2. Per the germline V gene, CDR1 is GTSNPN and CDR2 is SVGIG (reference sequence). The CDR3 covers 15 residues. Losses at the gene ends were 5 bases for V and 8 bases for J; bases not matched to a gene: 10.

The chain couples TRBV29-1 to TRBJ1-2, with a weak D call TRBD1 (6 bases). CDR3 length: 11 residues. CDR1 and CDR2 (germline): SQVTM, ANQGSEA. The CDR3 spells CRDSDSYGYTF. The DNA of the CDR3 is TGCAGGGACAGCGATAGCTATGGCTACACCTTC.

This clone has just a few counts. In DNA form, the CDR3 reads TGTGCCAGCAGCCAACAGGGGTCCCCAAACACCGGGGAGCTGTTTTTT. It codes for CASSQQGSPNTGELFF. The chain has TRBV11-3 and TRBJ2-2; 7 nucleotides agree with TRBD1. CDR1 and CDR2 (germline): SGHNT, YENEEA. With 5 bases clipped from V and 2 bases from J, the junction kept 8 bases outside the gene matches. The CDR3 has 16 residues.

In its sample, this clone was seen a few times. The chain has TRBV5-1 and TRBJ1-1; D perhaps matches TRBD1 (5 bases). V was cut by 7 bases and J by 6 bases, with 16 bases left in between. The CDR3 consists of 13 residues. Germline V gene sequence: CDR1 SGHRS, CDR2 YFSETQ. The CDR3 protein is CASRTQGDAEAFF. For the CDR3, the DNA is TGCGCCAGCCGGACGCAGGGCGACGCTGAAGCTTTCTTT.

This clone was seen a few times. The rearrangement joins TRBV19 to TRBJ1-5; TRBD1 aligns across 9 bases. Trimming cost V 5 bases and J 4 bases; bases outside gene matches: 9. The V gene's germline CDR1 is LNHDA and CDR2 SQIVND (reference sequence). The CDR3 runs 16 residues. The CDR3 loop reads CASSGTGRFGNQPQHF. CDR3 nucleotides: TGTGCCAGTAGTGGGACAGGGAGGTTCGGGAATCAGCCCCAGCATTTT.

The chain recombines TRBV2 with TRBJ2-7, with TRBD2 matching over 16 bases. The CDR3 spans 13 residues. Germline V gene lookup returns CDR1 SNHLY and CDR2 FYNNEI. Trimming took 3 bases from V and 13 from J; bases not matched to a gene: 3. The CDR3 loop reads CASSEGLAGGRYF. The CDR3 bases are TGTGCCAGCAGTGAGGGACTAGCGGGAGGGCGTTACTTC. Full variable domain (outside the CDR3, taken from reference TRBV2 and TRBJ2-7): EPEVTQTPSHQVTQMGQEVILRCVPISNHLYFYWYRQILGQKVEFLVSFYNNEISEKSEIFDDQFSVERPDGSNFTLKIRSTKLEDSAMYFCASSEGLAGGRYFGPGTRLTVT.

The chain carries TRBV9 and TRBJ2-7, with D uncertain. Germline V gene sequence: CDR1 SGDLS, CDR2 YYNGEE. The CDR3 is made up of 14 amino acids. The V end lost 1 base, the J end lost 1 base, and 9 bases lay between the germline ends. The CDR3 loop is CASSVLGTSYEQYF. CDR3 coding DNA: TGTGCCAGCAGCGTACTGGGCACTTCCTACGAGCAGTACTTC.

The chain joins TRBV5-1 to TRBJ1-1; no firm D call. Trimming removed 0 bases from V and 1 base from J, with 7 bases in between. CDR1 and CDR2 from the germline V gene are SGHRS and YFSETQ. The CDR3 contains 14 residues. CDR3 in amino acids: CASSLGRANTEAFF. The DNA for the CDR3 is TGCGCCAGCAGCTTGGGGCGGGCGAACACTGAAGCTTTCTTT. The full variable domain, in which reference TRBV5-1 and TRBJ1-1 provide the parts outside the CDR3, is KAGVTQTPRYLIKTRGQQVTLSCSPISGHRSVSWYQQTPGQGLQFLFEYFSETQRNKGNFPGRFSGRQFSNSRSEMNVSTLELGDSALYLCASSLGRANTEAFFGQGTRLTVV.

This clone was seen a few times. The V call is TRBV29-1, the J call TRBJ2-7, with TRBD2 identical over 9 bases. The CDR3 length is 17 residues. Germline-derived CDR1 and CDR2 are SQVTM and ANQGSEA. Trimming cost V 1 base and J 3 bases; bases outside gene matches: 13. The CDR3 protein is CSVEAAGGRSSNYEQYF. The CDR3 region has the DNA TGCAGCGTTGAAGCAGCGGGAGGTCGAAGCTCGAACTACGAGCAGTACTTC.

The J gene is TRBJ1-2, the V gene TRBV5-1, with TRBD1 identical over 8 bases. Trimming at V came to 5 bases and at J to 2 bases, leaving 8 bases not matched to a gene. The CDR3 has 15 amino acids. Looked up from germline, CDR1 is SGHRS and CDR2 is YFSETQ. The CDR3 nucleotides read TGCGCCAGCAGGAGCCCGGGACAGGAGAACTATGGCTACACCTTC. Residues: CASRSPGQENYGYTF.

This clone has more than one count but fewer than ten. The rearrangement joins TRBV29-1 to TRBJ1-1, with a tentative D call TRBD1 (6 bases). The CDR3 spans 12 residues. Germline-derived CDR1 and CDR2 are SQVTM and ANQGSEA. The germline V and J ends were trimmed by 6 bases and 2 bases, with 10 bases remaining between them. For the CDR3, the DNA is TGCAGCGTCGACAGGTTTAACACTGAAGCTTTCTTT. It specifies CSVDRFNTEAFF.